The 8 T cell receptor beta chains reported below all come from one sample, sequenced in a study of STAT5B mutations in CD4+ large granular lymphocyte leukemia. Libraries were prepared by immunoSEQ multiplex PCR; TCRdb keeps only in-frame clonotypes and omits some of them. The data contain roughly 40,000 clones, about 81% of them seen just once; the ten biggest clones take up 0.3% to 0.45%. Material for sequencing was CD4+ T cells from blood buffy coats. These receptors came from a human donor in good health.

This chain uses TRBV19 with TRBJ2-6; no definite D call. In germline, CDR1 is LNHDA, CDR2 SQIVND (reference sequence). This CDR3 contains 17 residues. Trimming took 3 bases from V and 0 from J, leaving 12 bases between them. CDR3 DNA: TGTGCCAGTAGTATCTCCTTGAGGAGCTCTGGGGCCAACGTCCTGACTTTC. This gives the protein CASSISLRSSGANVLTF.

The V call is TRBV6-5, the J call TRBJ2-1; 10 nucleotides align to TRBD2. Germline CDR1 and CDR2: MNHEY and SVGAGI. V shed 4 bases and J 2 bases; nucleotides not matched to a gene: 5. This CDR3 comprises 16 residues. The CDR3: CASSSIAGGPYNEQFF. The CDR3 coding sequence is TGTGCCAGCAGTTCCATAGCGGGAGGACCCTACAATGAGCAGTTCTTC.

The J gene is TRBJ1-2, the V gene TRBV7-9; tentative D call: TRBD1 (6 bases). Germline V gene sequence: CDR1 SEHNR, CDR2 FQNEAQ (reference sequence). V lost 5 bases and J 8 bases, leaving 9 bases between the germline ends. This CDR3 contains 11 residues. This chain's CDR3 is CASSLGAGYTF. In DNA form, the CDR3 reads TGTGCCAGCAGCCTGGGGGCAGGCTACACCTTC.

The CDR3 spells CASSLTGGLHGYTF. CDR3 DNA: TGCGCCAGCAGCTTGACAGGGGGCTTACATGGCTACACCTTC. This chain links TRBV5-1 with TRBJ1-2, with 9 bases fitting TRBD1. V lost 1 base to trimming and J lost 6 bases; unmatched junction nucleotides: 4. The germline CDR1 and CDR2 sequences are SGHRS and YFSETQ. There are 14 residues in the CDR3.

This chain uses TRBV7-2 with TRBJ1-4; weak D call: TRBD1 (6 bases). Germline values: CDR1 SGHTA, CDR2 FQGNSA. The V end was cut by 5 bases, the J end by 4 bases, with 14 bases between. The CDR3 runs to 15 residues. Here the CDR3 reads CASSVFPGDNEKLFF. For the CDR3, the DNA is TGTGCCAGCAGCGTCTTTCCAGGGGATAATGAAAAACTGTTTTTT.

The rearrangement uses TRBV18 and TRBJ1-5; TRBD1 is a possible D gene (5 bases). Per germline, CDR1 KGHSH and CDR2 LQKENI. The CDR3 contains 13 residues. Trimming stripped 0 bases from V and 5 bases from J, with 5 bases between. The CDR3, as DNA: TGTGCCAGCTCACCACCAGGGGATCAGCCCCAGCATTTT. Translation: CASSPPGDQPQHF.

The chain combines TRBV5-1 with TRBJ1-1; D might be TRBD1 (5 bases). The V end lost 0 bases, the J end lost 8 bases, and 5 bases lay between the germline ends. Germline CDR1 reads SGHRS; CDR2 reads YFSETQ. There are 11 residues in the CDR3. The CDR3 protein is CASSLGTEAFF. The CDR3 coding sequence is TGCGCCAGCAGCTTGGGGACAGAAGCTTTCTTT.

This chain uses TRBV7-9 with TRBJ1-5; the D gene is possibly TRBD1 (5 bases). Deletions cut 5 bases from V and 6 bases from J, with 23 bases between. The CDR3 runs 17 residues. The germline CDR1 and CDR2 sequences are SEHNR and FQNEAQ (reference sequence). The CDR3 is CASSPSPVGGIRQPQHF. The CDR3 nucleotides are TGTGCCAGCAGCCCCTCACCGGTGGGGGGGATTCGTCAGCCCCAGCATTTT. Filled out from reference TRBV7-9 and TRBJ1-5, the complete variable domain reads DTGVSQNPRHKITKRGQNVTFRCDPISEHNRLYWYRQTLGQGPEFLTYFQNEAQLEKSRLLSDRFSAERPKGSFSTLEIQRTEQGDSAMYLCASSPSPVGGIRQPQHFGDGTRLSIL.